This T cell receptor (beta chain) was sequenced for a study of blood T cells in healthy people across ages. Whole-study findings and limits: Roughly linearly, TCR beta diversity per million T cells fell as age increased.

Primers used in a second PCR of about 6 to 11 cycles were a sample-barcoded 5' primer and a J-beta primer mix. TCRdb re-analysed the 5' RACE reads in MiXCR, keeping a single row per CDR3 protein. The sample shows 1.4 million or so distinct CDR3 sequences, 40% to 45% of them seen only once. With respect to this clonotype: The antigen is undetermined.

Trimming took 4 bases from V and 0 from J, leaving 17 bases between them. Germline V gene data show CDR1 as SGHRS and CDR2 as YFSETQ. This CDR3 is 17 amino acids long. The people who gave samples were healthy Caucasians from Russia, aged roughly 6 to 100. The receptor comes from a woman in her late teens or twenties in good health. The chain carries TRBV5-1 and TRBJ2-4; weak D call: TRBD2 (6 bases). What was sequenced was blood. The CDR3 loop is CASSLGRGSLAKNIQYF. DNA for the CDR3: TGCGCCAGCAGCCTGGGTCGGGGGTCCCTAGCCAAAAACATTCAGTACTTC.